Below are 32 T cell receptor beta chains sequenced from a single sample in a study of shared clonotypes between healthy human individuals. The table came from immunoSEQ multiplex PCR; TCRdb's copy has only in-frame clones and leaves some out. The sample includes some 650,000 clones, about 96% of them seen just once. What was sequenced was naive CD4+ T cells sorted from blood. Subset reported: CD45RA+ positively selected. All receptors derive from a woman in her thirties in good health.

This CDR3 is CASSLLRGTGELFF. The CDR3 DNA reads TGTGCCAGCAGCTTACTTCGAGGCACCGGGGAGCTGTTTTTT. The chain uses TRBV7-9 and TRBJ2-2; no clear D. The length of the CDR3 is 14 residues. V was trimmed by 2 bases and J by 4 bases, leaving 8 bases between them. Germline V gene lookup returns CDR1 SEHNR and CDR2 FQNEAQ (reference sequence).

The V gene is TRBV6-5, the J gene TRBJ1-5; D is undetermined. With 2 bases removed from V and 5 bases from J, the gap between germline ends came to 7 bases. Germline loops: CDR1 MNHEY, CDR2 SVGAGI. There are 13 residues in the CDR3. The chain's CDR3 is CASSYERDQPQHF. As DNA, the CDR3 is TGTGCCAGCAGTTACGAAAGGGATCAGCCCCAGCATTTT.

This clone was seen a single time. The chain uses TRBV19 and TRBJ1-5; TRBD1 agrees at 10 bases. The CDR3 contains 16 residues. The V and J ends lost 2 bases and 7 bases, in that order; junction bases with no gene match: 8. Germline values: CDR1 LNHDA, CDR2 SQIVND (reference sequence). The DNA of the CDR3 is TGTGCCAGTAGTATATGGGACAGGGGACCCCGGCAGCCCCAGCATTTT. Translated, it gives CASSIWDRGPRQPQHF.

The chain joins TRBV7-9 to TRBJ1-2; TRBD1 aligns across 8 bases. Losses at the gene ends were 0 bases for V and 0 bases for J; bases not matched to a gene: 3. This CDR3 is 16 amino acids long. CDR1 is SEHNR and CDR2 is FQNEAQ in the germline V gene (reference sequence). CDR3 in amino acids: CASSLATTGANYGYTF. The CDR3, as DNA: TGTGCCAGCAGCTTAGCTACGACAGGGGCTAACTATGGCTACACCTTC.

The chain carries TRBV5-1 and TRBJ2-7, with D possibly matching TRBD1 (5 bases). V lost 3 bases to trimming and J lost 0 bases, with 10 bases between them. Germline V gene lookup returns CDR1 SGHRS and CDR2 YFSETQ. This CDR3 has 14 residues. The chain's CDR3 is CASSSLGRSYEQYF. The CDR3 coding sequence is TGCGCCAGCAGCTCCCTGGGGCGCTCCTACGAGCAGTACTTC.

This chain joins TRBV10-2 and TRBJ2-7; D gene unclear. The CDR3 is 14 residues long. The V end lost 3 bases, the J end lost 0 bases, and 9 bases lay between the germline ends. The germline gives CDR1 WSHSY, CDR2 SAAADI. CDR3 protein: CASSEFVSSYEQYF. CDR3 nucleotide sequence: TGCGCCAGCAGTGAATTCGTCAGCTCCTACGAGCAGTACTTC.

The chain uses TRBV19 and TRBJ2-5; tentatively, D is TRBD1 (5 bases). The ends were cut back, 2 bases at V and 5 bases at J, with 9 bases in the middle. From germline, CDR1 is LNHDA and CDR2 SQIVND (reference sequence). This CDR3 spans 13 amino acids. The CDR3 DNA is TGTGCCAGTAGTATATCAGGGTGGGAGACCCAGTACTTC. Its translation: CASSISGWETQYF.

The chain uses TRBV18 and TRBJ2-7; 7 bases fit TRBD1. This CDR3 is built from 17 residues. Germline values: CDR1 KGHSH, CDR2 LQKENI. V shed 2 bases and J 0 bases; nucleotides not matched to a gene: 10. CDR3 nucleotides: TGTGCCAGCTCACCAGGCGCAGGGACAGCCAGCTCCTACGAGCAGTACTTC. Protein sequence: CASSPGAGTASSYEQYF.

CDR3 DNA sequence: TGTGCCAGCAGCTTAGCGAGTGGGTCCTCTGGAAACACCATATATTTT. Translation gives CASSLASGSSGNTIYF. The chain couples TRBV7-6 to TRBJ1-3; no reliable D call. The CDR3 is made up of 16 amino acids. V was clipped by 0 bases and J by 0 bases, with 9 bases between them. Per germline, CDR1 SGHVS and CDR2 FNYEAQ. Supplemented by reference TRBV7-6 and TRBJ1-3, the full variable domain reads GAGVSQSPRYKVTKRGQDVALRCDPISGHVSLYWYRQALGQGPEFLTYFNYEAQQDKSGLPNDRFSAERPEGSISTLTIQRTEQRDSAMYRCASSLASGSSGNTIYFGEGSWLTVV.

The CDR3 region has the DNA TGCGCCAGCAGCCAAGATCTTCCGGGGTTCTACGAGCAGTACTTC. Its protein product is CASSQDLPGFYEQYF. The chain uses TRBV4-1 and TRBJ2-7; D is possibly TRBD2 (5 bases). The CDR3 contains 15 residues. Germline loops: CDR1 MGHRA, CDR2 YSYEKL. The V gene lost 0 bases and the J gene lost 3 bases, with 12 bases spanning the gap.

The CDR3 loop reads CASSSRPYEQYF. The CDR3 bases are TGTGCCAGTAGTTCCCGTCCCTACGAGCAGTACTTC. V is TRBV19 and J is TRBJ2-5, with unresolved D. The closer fit of TRBJ2-7 to the DNA end suggests the J call may be wrong. CDR1 and CDR2 from the germline V gene are LNHDA and SQIVND (reference sequence). CDR3 length equals 12 residues.

This chain connects TRBV4-1 to TRBJ2-2, with D tentatively TRBD2 (5 bases). With 0 bases removed from V and 7 bases from J, the gap between germline ends came to 21 bases. This CDR3 region has 18 residues. Germline V gives CDR1 MGHRA, CDR2 YSYEKL. CDR3 coding DNA: TGCGCCAGCAGCCAAGATCTGTCCGCGAGGGCCGGGGACGGGGAGCTGTTTTTT. Translation: CASSQDLSARAGDGELFF.

Notes on this clone: Different DNA sequences within this sample yield the same CDR3. V and J are TRBV5-1 and TRBJ1-1; D is ambiguous. The CDR3 contains 13 residues. Germline lookup yields CDR1 SGHRS and CDR2 YFSETQ. V was shortened by 2 bases and J by 0 bases, with 5 bases between the two germline ends. CDR3 sequence reads: CASSFGLNTEAFF. CDR3 sequence (DNA): TGCGCCAGCAGCTTCGGACTGAACACTGAAGCTTTCTTT.

V and J are TRBV18 and TRBJ2-1; 10 nucleotides align to TRBD2. CDR1 and CDR2 from the germline V gene are KGHSH and LQKENI. Germline trimming cut 1 base from V and 7 bases from J; bases unmatched to any gene: 7. This CDR3 has 16 amino acids. CDR3 sequence (DNA): TGTGCCAGCTCACCACGCCTAGCGGGAGCCAGGAATGAGCAGTTCTTC. Translated, it gives CASSPRLAGARNEQFF.

The chain links TRBV7-2 to TRBJ2-5; the D is unclear. The CDR3 length is 13 residues. Germline CDR1 SGHTA, CDR2 FQGNSA. V lost 1 base and J lost 11, with 14 bases in between. In DNA form, the CDR3 reads TGTGCCAGCAGCTTAGTAGTTCGTTTAGAGCAGTACTTC. This translates into CASSLVVRLEQYF.

V usage is TRBV27 and J usage is TRBJ2-5; 13 bases are shared with TRBD2. Germline CDR1 MNHEY, CDR2 SMNVEV (reference sequence). The trim removed 6 bases at V and 5 bases at J, leaving 6 bases unmatched. This CDR3 spans 15 amino acids. Here the CDR3 reads CASRGLAGRGETQYF. The CDR3 DNA is TGTGCCAGCAGGGGACTAGCGGGGCGGGGCGAGACCCAGTACTTC.

V is TRBV27 and J is TRBJ2-7, with TRBD2 matching over 11 bases. Trimming took 6 bases from V and 0 from J; bases not matched to a gene: 10. Germline V CDR1 and CDR2: MNHEY, SMNVEV (reference sequence). CDR3 size: 17 residues. CDR3 region: CASRYSGRDESSYEQYF. The CDR3, as DNA: TGTGCCAGCAGATATAGCGGGAGGGACGAGAGCTCCTACGAGCAGTACTTC.

The V call is TRBV4-2, the J call TRBJ2-6; possibly TRBD1 or TRBD2 for D (5 bases each). From germline, CDR1 is LGHNA and CDR2 YNFKEQ. The CDR3 is 15 amino acids. V gave up 3 bases and J gave up 0 bases, with 6 bases separating them. The CDR3 loop is CASSHGGSGANVLTF. The CDR3 nucleotides read TGTGCCAGCAGCCATGGGGGCTCTGGGGCCAACGTCCTGACTTTC.

In the case of this clone: The sample carries other DNA sequences with the same CDR3. The chain has TRBV4-1 and TRBJ2-7, with D tentatively TRBD1 (6 bases). V lost 2 bases, J lost 0 bases, and 11 bases lay in between. Germline V gene sequence: CDR1 MGHRA, CDR2 YSYEKL. CDR3 size: 15 residues. CDR3 DNA: TGCGCCAGCAGCCAAACGACAGGCCTCTCCTACGAGCAGTACTTC. It is translated as CASSQTTGLSYEQYF.

The chain is built from TRBV19 and TRBJ2-5; D unresolved. The DNA matches TRBJ2-7 better at its end, which makes the J call doubtful. This CDR3 contains 14 residues. The germline V gene has CDR1 LNHDA and CDR2 SQIVND (reference sequence). CDR3 sequence (DNA): TGTGCCAGTAGTAAACAGACCCCCCTCTACGAGCAGTACTTC. Its protein is CASSKQTPLYEQYF.

The chain recombines TRBV5-4 with TRBJ1-2; TRBD1 agrees at 7 bases. The germline V gene encodes CDR1 SGHNT and CDR2 YYREEE (reference sequence). CDR3 length: 15 amino acids. Trimming cost V 3 bases and J 3 bases; bases outside gene matches: 8. CDR3 amino acids: CASSSIDRVHYGYTF. CDR3 nucleotide sequence: TGTGCCAGCAGCTCGATCGACAGGGTGCACTATGGCTACACCTTC.

This clone was detected only a few times. The chain links TRBV11-2 to TRBJ2-4; D ambiguous. V was cut by 2 bases and J by 7 bases, with 15 bases left in between. CDR3 size: 15 residues. The germline V gene has CDR1 SGHAT and CDR2 FQNNGV. CDR3 in DNA: TGTGCCAGCAGCTTAAGGACCAGCCATGGGAACATTCAGTACTTC. Protein sequence: CASSLRTSHGNIQYF. The full variable domain, with the rest looked up from reference TRBV11-2 and TRBJ2-4, is EAGVAQSPRYKIIEKRQSVAFWCNPISGHATLYWYQQILGQGPKLLIQFQNNGVVDDSQLPKDRFSAERLKGVDSTLKIQPAKLEDSAVYLCASSLRTSHGNIQYFGAGTRLSVL.

The gene calls are TRBV7-9 and TRBJ2-3; D is possibly TRBD2 (6 bases). Germline V gene lookup returns CDR1 SEHNR and CDR2 FQNEAQ (reference sequence). Trimming removed 3 bases from V and 4 bases from J, with 20 bases in between. This CDR3 spans 17 amino acids. The CDR3 here is CASSFFKGRETADTQYF. The CDR3 DNA reads TGTGCCAGCAGCTTCTTCAAGGGGCGGGAAACAGCAGATACGCAGTATTTT.

The V and J genes are TRBV19 and TRBJ2-1; TRBD2 might be the D (6 bases). CDR1 and CDR2 (germline): LNHDA, SQIVND (reference sequence). The CDR3 is made up of 13 amino acids. Between the trimmed V and J ends, which lost 5 bases and 9 bases, there was a span of 14 bases. Written as DNA, the CDR3 is TGTGCCAGTAGTTTCGGGAGATTGGGTGAGCAGTTCTTC. It codes for CASSFGRLGEQFF. The full variable domain, in which reference TRBV19 and TRBJ2-1 provide the parts outside the CDR3, is DGGITQSPKYLFRKEGQNVTLSCEQNLNHDAMYWYRQDPGQGLRLIYYSQIVNDFQKGDIAEGYSVSREKKESFPLTVTSAQKNPTAFYLCASSFGRLGEQFFGPGTRLTVL.

The chain couples TRBV28 to TRBJ2-5; D not certain. This CDR3 has 11 amino acids. Germline-derived CDR1 and CDR2 are MDHEN and SYDVKM. Trimming cost V 4 bases and J 4 bases, with 4 bases left between them. Written as DNA, the CDR3 is TGTGCCAGCAGTTCACCAGAGACCCAGTACTTC. It is translated as CASSSPETQYF.

The rearrangement links TRBV5-4 to TRBJ1-6; 9 nucleotides agree with TRBD1. Germline trimming cut 3 bases from V and 13 bases from J; bases unmatched to any gene: 8. Germline V gene sequence: CDR1 SGHNT, CDR2 YYREEE (reference sequence). The CDR3 totals 14 residues. The CDR3: CASSWGQGVGPLHF. CDR3 in DNA: TGTGCCAGCAGCTGGGGACAGGGAGTTGGCCCCCTCCACTTT.

This clone was observed a single time. The genes are TRBV19 and TRBJ2-2, with D maybe TRBD2 (6 bases). This CDR3 region has 14 residues. The germline V and J ends were trimmed by 7 bases and 2 bases, with 11 bases remaining between them. Germline CDR1 LNHDA, CDR2 SQIVND (reference sequence). The CDR3 DNA follows: TGTGCCAGTAAGGGCGGGATTAACACCGGGGAGCTGTTTTTT. Protein sequence: CASKGGINTGELFF.

The CDR3 protein is CASSIFGTSGRSEQFF. The DNA for the CDR3 is TGTGCCAGTAGTATATTTGGGACTAGCGGGAGGAGTGAGCAGTTCTTC. This chain joins TRBV19 and TRBJ2-1, with 15 bases matching TRBD2. V was pared by 2 bases and J by 9 bases, with 5 bases of the junction left unmatched. CDR3 size: 16 residues. Germline CDR1 LNHDA, CDR2 SQIVND (reference sequence).

The V call is TRBV6-6, the J call TRBJ1-2; 7 bases are a match to TRBD1. The V gene end was trimmed by 9 bases and the J gene end by 8 bases; junction bases not matched to a gene: 18. CDR3 length: 15 amino acids. Germline V gene data show CDR1 as MNHNY and CDR2 as SVGAGI (reference sequence). Here the CDR3 DNA reads TGTGCCAGTAGGATCCGGGACAGCTACCTGGGAGGCTACACCTTC. Amino acids: CASRIRDSYLGGYTF.

Points on this clone: Other DNA sequences of this sample code for an identical CDR3. This chain links TRBV2 with TRBJ2-7; weak D call: TRBD2 (5 bases). In germline, CDR1 is SNHLY, CDR2 FYNNEI. The CDR3 loop spans 11 amino acids. Trimming left V 8 bases short and J 4 bases short, with 9 bases between. The CDR3: CASSGLYEQYF. The CDR3 DNA sequence: TGTGCCAGCTCAGGACTTTACGAGCAGTACTTC.

The chain is built from TRBV18 and TRBJ1-1; D might be TRBD1 (5 bases). CDR3 length equals 13 residues. V shed 4 bases and J shed 4 bases, with 10 bases lying between them. In germline, CDR1 is KGHSH, CDR2 LQKENI. This CDR3 is CASSLDSSTEAFF. CDR3 DNA sequence: TGTGCCAGCTCACTCGACAGCTCCACTGAAGCTTTCTTT.

The rearrangement joins TRBV7-9 to TRBJ2-3, with D perhaps matching TRBD2 (6 bases). V lost 2 bases and J lost 6, with 15 bases in between. CDR1 is SEHNR and CDR2 is FQNEAQ in the germline V gene (reference sequence). The CDR3 has 15 residues. The CDR3 DNA reads as TGTGCCAGCAGCTTAATACAGGCTGGGGGGGATACGCAGTATTTT. This gives the protein CASSLIQAGGDTQYF.